The rows below give T cell receptor beta chains drawn from one sample of a study of blood T cell repertoires in COVID-19. Sequencing used immunoSEQ multiplex PCR; TCRdb keeps in-frame clones, though not all of them. The table has some 200,000 clones, about 91% seen once; the top ten hold about 1.5%. Source material: peripheral blood. The origin of the receptors is a man aged 18 to 30 with active or convalescent COVID-19. Both conserved end residues are part of each CDR3. Each record gives: D gene, J gene, clone size, V gene, CDR3 DNA, CDR3 protein. A D gene is named only where the DNA matches it firmly. Rows give clone size only sometimes, using once, few, many, or a class for an expanded clone.

TRBD1 TRBJ1-4 once TRBV30 TGTGCCTGTGCAGGGGGCTGGAATGAAAAACTGTTTTTT CACAGGWNEKLFF
TRBD2 TRBJ2-7 once TRBV7-2 TGTGCCAGCAAAGCTAGCGGGGTACTGGAGCAGTACTTC CASKASGVLEQYF
NA TRBJ1-2 NA TRBV5-6 TGTGCCAGCAGCCTATACAGGGCCCCGGAGGGCTACACCTTC CASSLYRAPEGYTF
TRBD2 TRBJ2-7 few TRBV4-2 TGTGCCAGCAGCCAAGTTGGTGGGGAGCGGGGGACATCCTCCCCCTACGAGCAGTACTTC CASSQVGGERGTSSPYEQYF
TRBD2 TRBJ2-5 once TRBV11-2 TGTGCCGGCAGTAAGGGAGGGCCGTGGGAGACCCAGTACTTC CAGSKGGPWETQYF
NA TRBJ1-2 NA TRBV19 TGTGCCAGTAAGCCCCAAGCGGGTACAGACTATGGCTACACCTTC CASKPQAGTDYGYTF
TRBD1 TRBJ1-1 NA TRBV6-5 TGTGCCAGCAGTTACCGGGACAGCACACCGGGGGCTTTCTTT CASSYRDSTPGAFF
TRBD2 TRBJ2-1 once TRBV7-8 TGTGCCAGCAGCCAAAGGACTAGCGGGGCCCTCTTC CASSQRTSGALF
NA TRBJ1-1 NA TRBV6-5 TGTGCCAGCAGGCGGGACGGCTCGAACACTGAAGCTTTCTTT CASRRDGSNTEAFF
TRBD2 TRBJ2-7 NA TRBV7-9 TGTGCCAGCAGCGCTAGCGGGCCTAGCTCCTACGAGCAGTACTTC CASSASGPSSYEQYF
TRBD2 TRBJ2-1 NA TRBV15 TGTGCCACCAGCAGAGACACGGGACTAGCCTTGGACAATGAGCAGTTCTTC CATSRDTGLALDNEQFF
TRBD2 TRBJ2-1 NA TRBV11-2 TGTGCCAGCAGCTTAGGACTAGCGGGAGGGCCACCCTACAATGAGCAGTTCTTC CASSLGLAGGPPYNEQFF
TRBD1 TRBJ1-3 few TRBV30 TGTGCCTCGGGACAGGGGGGAAACACCATATATTTT CASGQGGNTIYF
NA TRBJ1-2 NA TRBV15 TGTGCCACCGGGGGGGGCGCCTATGGCTACACCTTC CATGGGAYGYTF
TRBD1 TRBJ2-2 NA TRBV6-2/TRBV6-3 TGTGCCAGCAGTAGGACAGGGGCGAGTGGGGAGCTGTTTTTT CASSRTGASGELFF
NA TRBJ2-2 few TRBV5-1 TGCGCCAGCAGCTTGGCCCAGGGGCGAGTCTCCGGGGAGCTGTTTTTT CASSLAQGRVSGELFF
NA TRBJ2-3 NA TRBV5-4 TGTGCCAGCAGCTCTTGGACTGACAGCACAGATACGCAGTATTTT CASSSWTDSTDTQYF
NA TRBJ2-4 few TRBV5-1 TGCGCCAGCAGCTTGTTAGGGGTGAACATTCAGTACTTC CASSLLGVNIQYF
NA TRBJ1-6 NA TRBV6-1 TGTGCCAGCAGTGTAGGCGCGGGAGCAGGTTATAATTCACCCCTCCACTTT CASSVGAGAGYNSPLHF
NA TRBJ2-5 NA TRBV5-1 TGCGCCAGCAGCTCGGGTGCCCCACAAGAGACCCAGTACTTC CASSSGAPQETQYF
TRBD2 TRBJ2-5 NA TRBV7-2 TGTGCCAGCAGCCCGCATGAGGGAGGGTCGGAGACCCAGTACTTC CASSPHEGGSETQYF
NA TRBJ2-2 NA TRBV18 TGTGCCAGCTCCGCCACGACTGTCACCGGGGAGCTGTTTTTT CASSATTVTGELFF
NA TRBJ1-4 NA TRBV6-2/TRBV6-3 TGTGCCAGCAGCGACCGGGACGCCTCCGGGGGTGAAAAACTGTTTTTT CASSDRDASGGEKLFF
TRBD2 TRBJ2-1 NA TRBV27 TGTGCCAGCAGTAAATCCGGGACTAGCGGGACCGCCTACAATGAGCAGTTCTTC CASSKSGTSGTAYNEQFF
TRBD2 TRBJ2-1 NA TRBV19 TGTGCCAGTAGTGATCTAGCGGGAGGGTACAATGAGCAGTTCTTC CASSDLAGGYNEQFF
TRBD1 TRBJ1-5 few TRBV6-2/TRBV6-3 TGTGCCAGCAGTTACTCGTCTGGGACAGTCAATCAGCCCCAGCATTTT CASSYSSGTVNQPQHF
NA TRBJ2-1 NA TRBV6-4 TGTGCCAGCAGCCTCCGGGCTTTCCCTAGGGGGGAGCAGTTCTTC CASSLRAFPRGEQFF
TRBD1 TRBJ1-1 NA TRBV7-2 TGTGCCAGCAGCGTAGCGACAGGGGTTGAGACTGAAGCTTTCTTT CASSVATGVETEAFF
TRBD2 TRBJ2-1 NA TRBV18 TGTGCCAGCTCACCAATGATAACTAGCGGTACCAATGAGCAGTTCTTC CASSPMITSGTNEQFF
NA TRBJ2-7 NA TRBV6-1 TGTGCCAGCAGTGAAGCTGTCCTTGTGCAGTCCCCATACGAGCAGTACTTC CASSEAVLVQSPYEQYF
NA TRBJ2-2 NA TRBV2 TGTGCCAGCAGTGAGGGGGCCCTCACCGGGGAGCTGTTTTTT CASSEGALTGELFF
TRBD1 TRBJ1-2 NA TRBV27 TGTGCCAGCAGTTTAGGGACAGGGGGTTCCTATGGCTACACCTTC CASSLGTGGSYGYTF
NA TRBJ2-1 once TRBV2 TGTGCCAGCATCGCGGACAGCTACAATGAGCAGTTCTTC CASIADSYNEQFF
NA TRBJ2-1 NA TRBV5-1 TGCGCCAGCAGCCAAGACCTAGGCTACAATGAGCAGTTCTTC CASSQDLGYNEQFF
NA TRBJ1-1 NA TRBV29-1 TGCAGCGTTGTCTCGGGGATCGGGAACACTGAAGCTTTCTTT CSVVSGIGNTEAFF
NA TRBJ1-5 NA TRBV7-9 TGTGCCAGCAGCTTAGAGGGGGACAGCAATCAGCCCCAGCATTTT CASSLEGDSNQPQHF
TRBD1 TRBJ1-1 NA TRBV29-1 TGCAGCGTCGTGGACAGGGCTTACACTGAAGCTTTCTTT CSVVDRAYTEAFF
TRBD2 TRBJ2-7 NA TRBV4-1 TGCGCCAGCAGCCAACGTGAAACTAGCGGGGCTGCCGAGCAGTACTTC CASSQRETSGAAEQYF
TRBD1 TRBJ1-3 NA TRBV18 TGTGCCAGCTCCCGACGGTGGACAGGGGGCGATGGCTCTGGAAACACCATATATTTT CASSRRWTGGDGSGNTIYF
TRBD2 TRBJ2-7 NA TRBV7-6 TGTGCCAGCAGCTCTACTAGCGGGAGTCTCTACGAGCAGTACTTC CASSSTSGSLYEQYF
TRBD2 TRBJ2-2 many TRBV5-1 TGCGCCAGCAGGGGACTGACGGGAGGGCCCCCGCCCAACACCGGGGAGCTGTTTTTT CASRGLTGGPPPNTGELFF
TRBD1 TRBJ1-2 NA TRBV19 TGTGCCAGTAGTATCGGACAGGGGGCTTTGCCTAACTATGGCTACACCTTC CASSIGQGALPNYGYTF
TRBD2 TRBJ2-1 NA TRBV6-5 TGTGCCAGCAGTTACGACGCGGGAGGGTTTGGGGAGCAGTTCTTC CASSYDAGGFGEQFF
NA TRBJ2-1 NA TRBV2 TGTGCCAGCAGGCCTGGGCAGGGACACAACAATGAGCAGTTCTTC CASRPGQGHNNEQFF
TRBD2 TRBJ2-3 NA TRBV28 TGTGCCAGCAGTAAGAGCGGGAGCCCCCCAGATACGCAGTATTTT CASSKSGSPPDTQYF
NA TRBJ1-2 NA TRBV27 TGTGCCAGCAGTTTTGCGGGGGGCGTTAATGGCTACACCTTC CASSFAGGVNGYTF
TRBD2 TRBJ2-1 NA TRBV27 TGTGCCAGCACCAAAGGGACTAGCGGATACAATGAGCAGTTCTTC CASTKGTSGYNEQFF
NA TRBJ2-5 NA TRBV7-9 TGTGCCAGCAGCTCCCCTAGATCTAAAGAGACCCAGTACTTC CASSSPRSKETQYF
NA TRBJ2-7 NA TRBV12-3/TRBV12-4 TGTGCCAGCAGTTTAGACAGCTCCTACGAGCAGTACTTC CASSLDSSYEQYF
TRBD1 TRBJ1-1 NA TRBV6-4 TGTGCCAGCAGTGACTCAGGCAGGGGGCCAATCTTT CASSDSGRGPIF
TRBD2 TRBJ2-7 NA TRBV30 TGTGCCTGGTGGCTAGCGGGAGGCGAGCAGTACTTC CAWWLAGGEQYF
NA TRBJ2-7 NA TRBV20-1 TGCAGTGCTAGTGGGTCAGGGGCACGGGAGCAGTACTTC CSASGSGAREQYF
NA TRBJ1-1 NA TRBV6-1 TGTGCCAGCAGTGAAATTGGGGGGATGAACACTGAAGCTTTCTTT CASSEIGGMNTEAFF
NA TRBJ2-1 NA TRBV6-2/TRBV6-3 TGTGCCAGCAGTCCGCTAAACGTAGCCTACAATGAGCAGTTCTTC CASSPLNVAYNEQFF
NA TRBJ1-2 few TRBV9 TGTGCCAGCAGCGTAGCTCTTGCTATGCTCAAAGGCTACACCTTC CASSVALAMLKGYTF